The clone carrying this TCR beta chain showed up many times. The data were obtained in a study of regulatory T cells in long-lasting Graves disease. Trimming took off 0 bases at V and 5 bases at J, with 10 bases between the two ends. This CDR3 region has 14 residues. The V gene's germline CDR1 is MNHEY and CDR2 SVGAGI. Building of the TCR beta libraries involved iRepertoire HTBI primers and Arm-PCR of CDR3 regions. TCRdb fed the multiplex PCR reads into MiXCR, producing one record per CDR3 protein. This repertoire shows about 470,000 distinct CDR3 sequences, less than 25% found once; its top ten account for 7.8%. Time point described: persistent/refractory GD, antithyroid drugs over 5 years with positive TRAb. PBMCs were the source of the RNA used for TCR sequencing.

The material was peripheral blood mononuclear cells (PBMCs), obtained when the disease was refractory, from a patient treated with antithyroid drugs. The sequence was obtained from a female donor with Graves disease. V and J are TRBV6-5 and TRBJ1-1; perhaps TRBD1 as D (6 bases). The CDR3 bases are TGTGCCAGCAGTTACTCGTTCAGGGGAACTGAAGCTTTCTTT. Residues: CASSYSFRGTEAFF.